This TCR beta chain was sequenced for a study of radiotherapy plus CTLA-4 blockade in lung cancer. The wider study: More than 15% of enrolled patients responded objectively, and roughly 31% had disease control. Study-wide results and limits: Clones of tumor-derived TCRs expanded in blood after radiotherapy plus ipilimumab. Reportedly, early blood T cell clone dynamics best predicted response, with interferon-beta.

The CDR3 has 13 amino acids. Germline CDR1 SNHLY, CDR2 FYNNEI. V dropped 7 bases and J dropped 7; count of bases not matched to a gene: 7. Details on this clone: Its specificity is unknown. The same CDR3 arises from other DNA sequences in this sample as well.

Sequenced by immunoSEQ multiplex PCR; TCRdb stores in-frame clones only, minus some. The data show about 88,000 clones, 72% seen once. Patients had chemo-refractory metastatic non-small-cell lung cancer and received focal radiation plus CTLA-4 blockade that used ipilimumab. The starting material was peripheral blood, obtained from a patient treated with radiotherapy plus ipilimumab. This receptor was identified in a human donor with non-small cell lung cancer that progressed on radiotherapy plus ipilimumab. J is TRBJ1-5 and V is TRBV2; 7 bases agree with TRBD1. The CDR3 region has the DNA TGTGCCAGCACCCCAGGAGGGGGCCAGCCCCAGCATTTT. It translates to CASTPGGGQPQHF.